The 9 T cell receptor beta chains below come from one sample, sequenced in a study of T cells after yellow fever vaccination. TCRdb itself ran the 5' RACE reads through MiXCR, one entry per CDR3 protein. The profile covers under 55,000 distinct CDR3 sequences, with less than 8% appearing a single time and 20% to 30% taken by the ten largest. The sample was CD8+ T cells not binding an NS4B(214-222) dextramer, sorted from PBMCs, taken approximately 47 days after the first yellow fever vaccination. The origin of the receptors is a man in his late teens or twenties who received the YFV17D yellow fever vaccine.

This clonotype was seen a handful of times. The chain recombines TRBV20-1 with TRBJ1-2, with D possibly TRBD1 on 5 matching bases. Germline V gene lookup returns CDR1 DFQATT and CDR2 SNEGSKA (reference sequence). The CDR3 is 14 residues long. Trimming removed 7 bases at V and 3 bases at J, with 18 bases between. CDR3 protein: CSVLGGPGYYGYTF. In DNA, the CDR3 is TGCAGTGTACTCGGGGGACCGGGGTACTATGGCTACACCTTC.

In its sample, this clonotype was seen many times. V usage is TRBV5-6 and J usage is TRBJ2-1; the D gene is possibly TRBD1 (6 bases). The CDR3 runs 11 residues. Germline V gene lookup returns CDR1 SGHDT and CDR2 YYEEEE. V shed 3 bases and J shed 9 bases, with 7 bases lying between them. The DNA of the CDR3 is TGTGCCAGCAGCTGGACAGCTGAGCAGTTCTTC. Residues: CASSWTAEQFF.

CDR3 nucleotide sequence: TGCGCCAGCAGCCAAGAGACGGAATGGGTGCAGTTCTTC. This encodes CASSQETEWVQFF. This sequence joins TRBV4-1 and TRBJ2-1; D call uncertain. V was trimmed by 0 bases and J by 12 bases, leaving 12 bases between them. This CDR3 has 13 residues. CDR1 and CDR2 from the germline V gene are MGHRA and YSYEKL.

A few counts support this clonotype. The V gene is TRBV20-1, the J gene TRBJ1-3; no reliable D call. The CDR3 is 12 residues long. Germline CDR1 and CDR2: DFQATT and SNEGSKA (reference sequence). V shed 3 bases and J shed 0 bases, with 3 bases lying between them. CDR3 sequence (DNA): TGCAGTGCTAGGGACTCTGGAAACACCATATATTTT. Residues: CSARDSGNTIYF.

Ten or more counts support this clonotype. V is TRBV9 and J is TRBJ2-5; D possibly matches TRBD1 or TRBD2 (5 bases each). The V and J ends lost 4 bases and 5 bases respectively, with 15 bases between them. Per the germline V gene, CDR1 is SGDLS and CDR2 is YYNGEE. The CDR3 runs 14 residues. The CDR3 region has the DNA TGTGCCAGCAGCCCTAGGGGTGGGGAGGAGACCCAGTACTTC. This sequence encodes CASSPRGGEETQYF.

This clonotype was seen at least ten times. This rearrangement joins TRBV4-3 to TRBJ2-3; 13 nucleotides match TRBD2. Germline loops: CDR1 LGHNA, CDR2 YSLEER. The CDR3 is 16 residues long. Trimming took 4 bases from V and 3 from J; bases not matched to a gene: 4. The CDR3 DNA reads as TGCGCCAGCAGCCGGACTAGCGGGGGAGGTACAGATACGCAGTATTTT. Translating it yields CASSRTSGGGTDTQYF.

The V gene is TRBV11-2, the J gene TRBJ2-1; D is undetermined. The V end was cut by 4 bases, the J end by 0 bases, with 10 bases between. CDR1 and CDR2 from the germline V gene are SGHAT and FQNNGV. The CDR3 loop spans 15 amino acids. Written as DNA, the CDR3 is TGTGCCAGCAGCTCCCGACGTAGCTCCTACAATGAGCAGTTCTTC. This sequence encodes CASSSRRSSYNEQFF.

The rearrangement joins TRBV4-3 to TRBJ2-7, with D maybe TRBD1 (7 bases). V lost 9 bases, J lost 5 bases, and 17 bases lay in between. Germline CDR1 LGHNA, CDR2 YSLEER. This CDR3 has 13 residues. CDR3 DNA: TGCGCCAGGCGGGACAGCGGATCCGACGAGCAGTACGTC. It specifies CARRDSGSDEQYV.

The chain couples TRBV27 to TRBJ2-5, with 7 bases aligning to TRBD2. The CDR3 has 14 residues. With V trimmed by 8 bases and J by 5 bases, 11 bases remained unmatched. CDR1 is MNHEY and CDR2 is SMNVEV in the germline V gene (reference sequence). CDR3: CASSPGGSGETQYF. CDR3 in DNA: TGTGCCAGCTCTCCCGGGGGGTCGGGGGAGACCCAGTACTTC.